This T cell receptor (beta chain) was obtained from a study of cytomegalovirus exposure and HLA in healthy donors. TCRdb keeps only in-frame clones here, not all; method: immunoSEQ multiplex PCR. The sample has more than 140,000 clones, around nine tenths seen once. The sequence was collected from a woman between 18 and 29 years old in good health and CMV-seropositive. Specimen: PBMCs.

The CDR3 DNA reads TGTGCCAGCAGTAAGGACAAGAGGCCGCAGTACTTC. Amino acid sequence: CASSKDKRPQYF. The rearrangement links TRBV6-5 to TRBJ2-7; maybe TRBD1 (5 bases). The germline V and J ends were trimmed by 5 bases and 9 bases, with 14 bases remaining between them. CDR3 length equals 12 residues. The germline V gene encodes CDR1 MNHEY and CDR2 SVGAGI.